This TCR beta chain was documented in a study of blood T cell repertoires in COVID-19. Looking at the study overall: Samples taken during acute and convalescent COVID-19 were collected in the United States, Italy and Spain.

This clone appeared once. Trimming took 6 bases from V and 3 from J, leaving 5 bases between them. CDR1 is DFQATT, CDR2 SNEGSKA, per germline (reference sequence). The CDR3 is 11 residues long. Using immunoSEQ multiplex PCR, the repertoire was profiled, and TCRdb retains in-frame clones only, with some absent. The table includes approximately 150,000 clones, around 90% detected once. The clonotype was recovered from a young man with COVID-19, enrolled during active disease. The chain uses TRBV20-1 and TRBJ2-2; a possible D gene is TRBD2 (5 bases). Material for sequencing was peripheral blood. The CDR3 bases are TGCAGTGCCGGGGACACCGGGGAGCTGTTTTTT. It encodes CSAGDTGELFF.